The 29 T cell receptor beta chains listed next were all sequenced from one sample in a study of cytomegalovirus exposure and HLA in healthy donors. The PCR had 60 Vbeta and 13 Jbeta primers. Profiling relied on immunoSEQ multiplex PCR, and the TCRdb table lists in-frame clones only, not all of them. Of roughly 140,000 clones listed, approximately 71% are singletons. Sequencing was performed on PBMCs. The receptors stem from a woman in her fifties or sixties in good health and CMV-seronegative.

The chain carries TRBV19 and TRBJ2-3; D uncertain. The CDR3 is 13 residues long. Trimming shortened V by 1 base and J by 6 bases, and 8 bases separated the two germline ends. Germline CDR1 LNHDA, CDR2 SQIVND (reference sequence). The CDR3 bases are TGTGCCAGTAGTATAGCTGGCCACGATACGCAGTATTTT. Translation gives CASSIAGHDTQYF.

This clone was counted a few times. V usage is TRBV4-1 and J usage is TRBJ1-1, with D perhaps matching TRBD1 (5 bases). CDR3 length equals 19 residues. The germline V and J ends were trimmed by 1 base and 1 base, with 22 bases remaining between them. Looked up from germline, CDR1 is MGHRA and CDR2 is YSYEKL. The CDR3 is CASSQGTSYYQLGNTEAFF. Here the CDR3 DNA reads TGCGCCAGCAGCCAAGGGACAAGCTATTATCAGTTGGGGAACACTGAAGCTTTCTTT.

About this clone: Other DNA sequences within the sample encode an identical CDR3. The chain couples TRBV15 to TRBJ2-5; perhaps TRBD1 as D (6 bases). From germline, CDR1 is LNHNV and CDR2 YYDKDF (reference sequence). This CDR3 region has 16 residues. V lost 0 bases and J 5 bases, leaving 16 bases between the germline ends. In DNA form, the CDR3 reads TGTGCCACCAGCAGAGATTTAAGGCAGGGGAAGGAGACCCAGTACTTC. Protein product: CATSRDLRQGKETQYF.

The V gene is TRBV10-3, the J gene TRBJ2-7; D ambiguous. Germline V gene data show CDR1 as ENHRY and CDR2 as SYGVKD. The V gene lost 7 bases and the J gene lost 6 bases, with 16 bases spanning the gap. This CDR3 region has 13 residues. This chain's CDR3 is CAITPTTGREQYF. For the CDR3, the DNA is TGTGCCATCACCCCCACCACGGGTCGCGAGCAGTACTTC.

The rearrangement links TRBV28 to TRBJ1-2, with TRBD1 as a possible D gene (6 bases). The CDR3 contains 14 residues. The V end was cut by 6 bases, the J end by 2 bases, with 13 bases between. In germline, CDR1 is MDHEN, CDR2 SYDVKM. As DNA, the CDR3 is TGTGCCAGCAGGGCTACAGGGAGCAACTATGGCTACACCTTC. It specifies CASRATGSNYGYTF.

This sequence joins TRBV7-9 and TRBJ1-2, with D perhaps TRBD1 (5 bases). This CDR3 region has 12 residues. Trimming cost V 1 base and J 7 bases, with 7 bases left between them. CDR1 SEHNR and CDR2 FQNEAQ come from the germline V gene (reference sequence). As DNA, the CDR3 is TGTGCCAGCAGCTTAGTGGGGGGTGGCTACACCTTC. It encodes CASSLVGGGYTF.

In nucleotides, the CDR3 is TGTGCCAGCAGCCCCCGACAGGGGGTACTGTCCTACGAGCAGTACTTC. Translated, it gives CASSPRQGVLSYEQYF. V usage is TRBV7-6 and J usage is TRBJ2-7; 9 nucleotides match TRBD1. Trimming took 5 bases from V and 1 from J; bases not matched to a gene: 9. The length of the CDR3 is 16 residues. Germline CDR1 and CDR2: SGHVS and FNYEAQ. Supplemented by reference TRBV7-6 and TRBJ2-7, the full variable domain reads GAGVSQSPRYKVTKRGQDVALRCDPISGHVSLYWYRQALGQGPEFLTYFNYEAQQDKSGLPNDRFSAERPEGSISTLTIQRTEQRDSAMYRCASSPRQGVLSYEQYFGPGTRLTVT.

The chain employs TRBV28 and TRBJ1-2; a weak D match, TRBD1 (5 bases). V gave up 6 bases and J gave up 5 bases, with 16 bases separating them. The CDR3 consists of 14 residues. Germline lookup yields CDR1 MDHEN and CDR2 SYDVKM. CDR3 in DNA: TGTGCCAGCAGGTCACCGGGACTGTATTATGGCTACACCTTC. The encoded protein is CASRSPGLYYGYTF.

J is TRBJ2-7 and V is TRBV28; TRBD1 agrees at 8 bases. This CDR3 is built from 13 residues. The ends lost 8 bases at V and 3 bases at J; junction bases unmatched: 6. CDR1 and CDR2 (germline): MDHEN, SYDVKM. The CDR3 protein is CASLQGDGYEQYF. In DNA, the CDR3 is TGTGCCAGCCTACAGGGGGATGGCTACGAGCAGTACTTC.

The chain recombines TRBV7-2 with TRBJ2-7; D unclear. The CDR3 contains 14 residues. Germline assignment: CDR1 SGHTA and CDR2 FQGNSA. Trimming cost V 1 base and J 5 bases, with 12 bases left between them. In DNA form, the CDR3 reads TGTGCCAGCAGCTTAGGCCAGTTTTTTAACGAGCAGTACTTC. The encoded protein is CASSLGQFFNEQYF.

Note on this clone: One junction end disagrees with the germline gene, perhaps due to a read error. The chain has TRBV5-1 and TRBJ2-7; 10 positions agree with TRBD1. Germline-derived CDR1 and CDR2 are SGHRS and YFSETQ. The CDR3 extends over 16 amino acids. The CDR3 DNA reads TGCGCCAGCAGCTTGGCTCTCGGGACAGGGGTAGGCAGACCCAACTTC. It yields the protein CASSLALGTGVGRPNF.

This clone has just a few counts. This rearrangement joins TRBV5-4 to TRBJ2-7, with no clear D. V dropped 4 bases and J dropped 2 bases, with 10 bases sitting between them. Germline V gives CDR1 SGHNT, CDR2 YYREEE (reference sequence). The CDR3 runs 13 residues. The CDR3 protein is CASSAGYPYEQYF. CDR3 DNA: TGTGCCAGCAGCGCAGGTTACCCCTACGAGCAGTACTTC.

The V gene is TRBV7-2, the J gene TRBJ2-1; D gene uncertain. Per the germline V gene, CDR1 is SGHTA and CDR2 is FQGNSA. V lost 3 bases to trimming and J lost 11 bases, with 14 bases between them. CDR3 length: 13 residues. CDR3 loop: CASSLNPQAKQFF. DNA for the CDR3: TGTGCCAGCAGCTTGAATCCCCAGGCTAAGCAGTTCTTC. The whole variable domain, remainder taken from reference TRBV7-2 and TRBJ2-1, is GAGVSQSPSNKVTEKGKDVELRCDPISGHTALYWYRQSLGQGLEFLIYFQGNSAPDKSGLPSDRFSAERTGGSVSTLTIQRTQQEDSAVYLCASSLNPQAKQFFGPGTRLTVL.

This clone was observed a handful of times. This CDR3 is also generated by other DNA sequences in the sample. The chain joins TRBV4-2 to TRBJ1-5; no clear D. V lost 1 base to trimming and J lost 5 bases, with 6 bases between them. The CDR3 sequence is 13 residues long. Germline loops: CDR1 LGHNA, CDR2 YNFKEQ. The CDR3 region is CASSQGRDQPQHF. CDR3 coding DNA: TGTGCCAGCAGCCAAGGTCGAGATCAGCCCCAGCATTTT.

This chain links TRBV13 with TRBJ2-7, with D possibly being TRBD2 (7 bases). Germline CDR1 PRHDT, CDR2 FYEKMQ (reference sequence). This CDR3 comprises 13 residues. V shed 1 base and J shed 7 bases, with 11 bases lying between them. The CDR3 DNA is TGTGCCAGCAGCTTAGTGGGGGGGCGTGAGCAGTACTTC. Amino acids: CASSLVGGREQYF.

V usage is TRBV5-1 and J usage is TRBJ2-1, with D tentatively TRBD2 (6 bases). The V gene's germline CDR1 is SGHRS and CDR2 YFSETQ. V lost 4 bases to trimming and J lost 7 bases, with 18 bases between them. The CDR3 contains 15 residues. Here the CDR3 DNA reads TGCGCCAGCAGCATAGAGCCGGGAGTCAAGAATGAGCAGTTCTTC. Residues: CASSIEPGVKNEQFF.

CDR3 nucleotide sequence: TGTGCCAGCAGTCAAATAGCAATCCCTAACTATGGCTACACCTTC. It yields the protein CASSQIAIPNYGYTF. The chain employs TRBV7-9 and TRBJ1-2; D remains unclear. Trimming removed 6 bases from V and 0 bases from J, with 14 bases in between. In germline, CDR1 is SEHNR, CDR2 FQNEAQ (reference sequence). The CDR3 length is 15 residues.

Turning to this clone: Distinct nucleotide sequences in the sample also encode this CDR3. V gene TRBV5-4 combines with J gene TRBJ1-3; TRBD1 is a possible D gene (6 bases). The germline V gene has CDR1 SGHNT and CDR2 YYREEE (reference sequence). The CDR3 is made up of 16 amino acids. Trimming cost V 5 bases and J 0 bases, with 15 bases left between them. CDR3 region: CASSRGQPDSGNTIYF. CDR3 sequence (DNA): TGTGCCAGCAGTAGAGGACAGCCAGACTCTGGAAACACCATATATTTT.

This sequence joins TRBV9 and TRBJ2-4; 12 bases agree with TRBD1. The ends lost 3 bases at V and 3 bases at J; junction bases unmatched: 13. The CDR3 sequence is 19 residues long. Germline assignment: CDR1 SGDLS and CDR2 YYNGEE. The CDR3 nucleotides are TGTGCCAGCAGCGAGGGGACAGGGGGCCCCCCGGGGGGCAAAAACATTCAGTACTTC. Translating it yields CASSEGTGGPPGGKNIQYF.

V gene TRBV7-6 combines with J gene TRBJ2-3; 14 bases fit TRBD2. The CDR3 extends over 18 amino acids. Germline values: CDR1 SGHVS, CDR2 FNYEAQ. The V segment lost 5 bases and the J segment 3 bases; nucleotides outside the gene matches: 10. CDR3 residues: CASSPQGLAGAWTDTQYF. The CDR3 region has the DNA TGTGCCAGCAGCCCTCAGGGACTAGCGGGGGCCTGGACAGATACGCAGTATTTT.

This clone was observed a few times. The chain joins TRBV7-9 to TRBJ2-5; no clear D. The CDR3 runs 13 residues. V was shortened by 1 base and J by 1 base, with 4 bases between the two germline ends. From germline, CDR1 is SEHNR and CDR2 FQNEAQ (reference sequence). This CDR3 reads CASSLDIQETQYF. CDR3 nucleotides: TGTGCCAGCAGCTTAGACATCCAAGAGACCCAGTACTTC.

The rearrangement uses TRBV6-6 and TRBJ2-5; D perhaps matches TRBD2 (5 bases). V lost 6 bases, J lost 5 bases, and 16 bases lay in between. CDR3 length: 14 amino acids. Germline V CDR1 and CDR2: MNHNY, SVGAGI (reference sequence). The CDR3 loop is CASRPGFRGETQYF. The CDR3, as DNA: TGTGCCAGCAGACCCGGATTCAGAGGGGAGACCCAGTACTTC.

The rearrangement joins TRBV6-5 to TRBJ1-2, with TRBD1 matching 10 bases. The CDR3 loop spans 16 amino acids. With V trimmed by 4 bases and J by 8 bases, 13 bases remained unmatched. Germline CDR1 is MNHEY and CDR2 is SVGAGI. CDR3 DNA sequence: TGTGCCAGCAGTTCCGGCGGGACAGGGGATTGGAGAGGCTACACCTTC. Translating gives CASSSGGTGDWRGYTF.

V gene TRBV9 combines with J gene TRBJ2-3, with 11 bases aligning to TRBD1. The V segment lost 3 bases and the J segment 0 bases; nucleotides outside the gene matches: 6. Germline V gene data show CDR1 as SGDLS and CDR2 as YYNGEE. The CDR3 is made up of 17 amino acids. CDR3 sequence: CASSGRDRGDSTDTQYF. The CDR3 region has the DNA TGTGCCAGCAGCGGCCGGGACAGGGGGGATAGCACAGATACGCAGTATTTT.

The chain has TRBV7-8 and TRBJ2-5, with TRBD2 identical over 7 bases. Looked up from germline, CDR1 is SGHVS and CDR2 is FQNEAQ. The CDR3 totals 15 residues. Trimming at V came to 3 bases and at J to 5 bases, leaving 9 bases not matched to a gene. As DNA, the CDR3 is TGTGCCAGCAGCTTCTGGGGAGGGGAGAAGGAGACCCAGTACTTC. Protein product: CASSFWGGEKETQYF. Based on the CDR3 plus reference TRBV7-8 and TRBJ2-5, the full variable domain is GAGVSQSPRYKVAKRGQDVALRCDPISGHVSLFWYQQALGQGPEFLTYFQNEAQLDKSGLPSDRFFAERPEGSVSTLKIQRTQQEDSAVYLCASSFWGGEKETQYFGPGTRLLVL.

This chain connects TRBV7-6 to TRBJ2-3; 7 nucleotides agree with TRBD1. J was trimmed by 0 bases and V by 5 bases; bases with no gene match: 8. The CDR3 is 16 amino acids. Germline loops: CDR1 SGHVS, CDR2 FNYEAQ. The CDR3 DNA reads TGTGCCAGCAGCGCGGGCCGGGGACAGAGCACAGATACGCAGTATTTT. Its protein product is CASSAGRGQSTDTQYF. The full variable domain, in which reference TRBV7-6 and TRBJ2-3 provide the parts outside the CDR3, is GAGVSQSPRYKVTKRGQDVALRCDPISGHVSLYWYRQALGQGPEFLTYFNYEAQQDKSGLPNDRFSAERPEGSISTLTIQRTEQRDSAMYRCASSAGRGQSTDTQYFGPGTRLTVL.

The V call is TRBV5-6, the J call TRBJ1-3; tentative D call: TRBD1 (6 bases). From germline, CDR1 is SGHDT and CDR2 YYEEEE. The CDR3 loop spans 16 amino acids. Between the trimmed V and J ends, which lost 3 bases and 0 bases, there was a span of 13 bases. CDR3 DNA sequence: TGTGCCAGCAGCTCTGACAGGCGGGCCTCTGGAAACACCATATATTTT. Amino acids: CASSSDRRASGNTIYF.

The chain combines TRBV5-1 with TRBJ2-6, with a tentative D call TRBD1 (6 bases). V was cut by 0 bases and J by 4 bases, with 11 bases left in between. CDR3 length equals 16 residues. The germline gives CDR1 SGHRS, CDR2 YFSETQ. The CDR3 spells CASSLDAGAGANVLTF. In nucleotides, the CDR3 is TGCGCCAGCAGCTTGGACGCAGGGGCCGGGGCCAACGTCCTGACTTTC.

The genes are TRBV11-2 and TRBJ2-7; D call uncertain. The CDR3 has 15 amino acids. Germline V gene data show CDR1 as SGHAT and CDR2 as FQNNGV. V shed 0 bases and J shed 2 bases, with 11 bases lying between them. The CDR3 nucleotides read TGTGCCAGCAGCTTAGATCGGAGCAGAGCCTACGAGCAGTACTTC. Its translation: CASSLDRSRAYEQYF.